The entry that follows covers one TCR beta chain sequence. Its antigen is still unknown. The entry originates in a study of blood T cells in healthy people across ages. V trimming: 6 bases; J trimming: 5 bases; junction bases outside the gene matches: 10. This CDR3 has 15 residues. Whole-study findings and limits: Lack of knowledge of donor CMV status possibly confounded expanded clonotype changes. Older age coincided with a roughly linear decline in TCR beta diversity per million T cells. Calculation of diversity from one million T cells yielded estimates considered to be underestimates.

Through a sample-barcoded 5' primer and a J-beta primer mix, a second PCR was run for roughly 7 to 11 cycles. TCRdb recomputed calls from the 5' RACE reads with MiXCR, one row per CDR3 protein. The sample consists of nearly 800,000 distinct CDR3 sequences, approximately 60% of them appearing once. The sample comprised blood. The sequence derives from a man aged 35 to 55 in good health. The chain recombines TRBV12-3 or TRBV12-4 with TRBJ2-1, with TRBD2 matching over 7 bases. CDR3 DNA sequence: TGTGCCAGCAGATTACGGACTAGTAGAAACAATGAGCAGTTCTTC. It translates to CASRLRTSRNNEQFF.